This entry features one T cell receptor (beta chain) sequence. Its specificity is unknown. The data were obtained in a study of radiotherapy plus CTLA-4 blockade in lung cancer. Study observations and caveats: Tumor-derived TCR clones expanded in blood after radiotherapy plus ipilimumab. According to reports, early shifts in blood T cell clones, alongside interferon-beta, forecast response most accurately.

The length of the CDR3 is 13 residues. V was pared by 2 bases and J by 8 bases, with 12 bases between. Germline V gene data show CDR1 as MNHEY and CDR2 as SMNVEV (reference sequence). Ipilimumab CTLA-4 blockade and focal radiation were given to patients with chemo-refractory metastatic non-small-cell lung cancer. This table comes from immunoSEQ multiplex PCR, and its TCRdb copy is limited to in-frame clones, with some not included. The repertoire consists of around 100,000 clones, with roughly 80% occurring once and the leading ten covering about 3.3%. The chain is built from TRBV27 and TRBJ1-2, with no clear D. The sequencing here drew on peripheral blood, taken from a patient treated with radiotherapy plus ipilimumab. The receptor was isolated from a human donor with non-small cell lung cancer that progressed on radiotherapy plus ipilimumab. Some clones in this sample may be carry-over from other donors' samples. CDR3 DNA sequence: TGTGCCAGCAGTTTAGAGGGATTCGGGGGCTACACCTTC. Protein sequence: CASSLEGFGGYTF.